The 19 T cell receptor beta chains below come from one sample, sequenced in a study of blood T cells in healthy people across ages. With a J-beta primer mix and a sample-barcoded 5' primer, a second PCR ran roughly 7 to 11 cycles. TCRdb analysed the 5' RACE reads with MiXCR anew, one entry per CDR3 protein. The table has roughly 720,000 distinct CDR3 sequences, about 53% seen once. The sample comprised blood. The receptor set was obtained from a man older than 75 in good health.

The chain has TRBV15 and TRBJ1-1; a weak D match, TRBD1 (6 bases). V was clipped by 1 base and J by 0 bases, with 6 bases between them. Germline CDR1 LNHNV, CDR2 YYDKDF (reference sequence). This CDR3 spans 14 amino acids. The CDR3 sequence: CATSRGTVNTEAFF. In DNA, the CDR3 is TGTGCCACCAGCAGAGGGACAGTGAACACTGAAGCTTTCTTT.

This chain uses TRBV14 with TRBJ2-3; TRBD2 matches 8 bases. The CDR3 has 16 residues. From germline, CDR1 is SGHDN and CDR2 FVKESK. V trimming: 6 bases; J trimming: 2 bases; junction bases outside the gene matches: 10. The chain's CDR3 is CASSKRPSGPTDTQYF. The CDR3 DNA follows: TGTGCCAGCAGTAAACGACCTAGCGGGCCCACAGATACGCAGTATTTT. Full variable domain (rest looked up from reference TRBV14 and TRBJ2-3): EAGVTQFPSHSVIEKGQTVTLRCDPISGHDNLYWYRRVMGKEIKFLLHFVKESKQDESGMPNNRFLAERTGGTYSTLKVQPAELEDSGVYFCASSKRPSGPTDTQYFGPGTRLTVL.

This clonotype was seen repeatedly, ten times or more. This chain uses TRBV29-1 with TRBJ2-1; D call uncertain. Looked up from germline, CDR1 is SQVTM and CDR2 is ANQGSEA. The CDR3 runs to 11 residues. Trimming removed 7 bases from V and 9 bases from J, with 13 bases in between. CDR3 DNA: TGCAGCGCCACAGAGGACCCTGAGCAGTTCTTC. Encoded protein: CSATEDPEQFF.

The rearrangement uses TRBV11-1 and TRBJ2-7; D is possibly TRBD1 (6 bases). The germline V gene has CDR1 SGHAT and CDR2 FQDESV (reference sequence). The CDR3 loop spans 16 amino acids. Trimming removed 1 base at V and 7 bases at J, with 20 bases between. Here the CDR3 DNA reads TGTGCCAGCAGCTTAGAGGGCAGGGGTACCTACAATGAGCAGTACTTC. Amino acid sequence: CASSLEGRGTYNEQYF.

The chain is built from TRBV12-3 or TRBV12-4 and TRBJ2-1; 12 bases line up with TRBD2. The CDR3 length is 16 residues. The ends lost 6 bases at V and 8 bases at J; junction bases unmatched: 11. The CDR3 DNA reads TGTGCCAGCAGACCCATTACTAGCGGGAGGAGGGATGAGCAGTTCTTC. As protein: CASRPITSGRRDEQFF.

This clonotype appeared a single time. This chain uses TRBV10-3 with TRBJ2-7, with TRBD2 matching 8 bases. CDR1 and CDR2 (germline): ENHRY, SYGVKD. The CDR3 consists of 14 residues. The J segment lost 3 bases and the V segment lost 6 bases, leaving 7 bases of the junction unmatched. The CDR3 here is CAISERREVYEQYF. The DNA for the CDR3 is TGTGCCATCAGCGAGAGGCGGGAGGTCTACGAGCAGTACTTC.

V and J are TRBV15 and TRBJ1-6; tentatively, D is TRBD1 (6 bases). The CDR3 is made up of 13 amino acids. The germline V and J ends were trimmed by 7 bases and 13 bases, with 17 bases remaining between them. The V gene's germline CDR1 is LNHNV and CDR2 YYDKDF (reference sequence). Written as DNA, the CDR3 is TGTGCCACCACCGCGGACAGTCGACTTCCCCTCCACTTT. Translation: CATTADSRLPLHF.

The V and J genes are TRBV4-1 and TRBJ2-1, with 9 bases aligning to TRBD1. From germline, CDR1 is MGHRA and CDR2 YSYEKL. CDR3 length: 16 amino acids. V shed 4 bases and J 12 bases; nucleotides not matched to a gene: 16. Here the CDR3 reads CASSLRGTTQTGGQFF. The CDR3 coding sequence is TGCGCCAGCAGCCTAAGGGGAACAACCCAGACAGGGGGGCAGTTCTTC.

The chain employs TRBV27 and TRBJ2-5, with 7 bases identical to TRBD1. With V trimmed by 5 bases and J by 5 bases, 8 bases remained unmatched. The germline V gene has CDR1 MNHEY and CDR2 SMNVEV (reference sequence). The CDR3 has 14 residues. Written as DNA, the CDR3 is TGTGCCAGCAGTGCCCGACAGGGAGCGGAGACCCAGTACTTC. Its translation: CASSARQGAETQYF.

The J gene is TRBJ2-7, the V gene TRBV20-1, with D perhaps TRBD2 (5 bases). TRBJ2-5 explains the end of the DNA better; the J call may be wrong. Looked up from germline, CDR1 is DFQATT and CDR2 is SNEGSKA (reference sequence). This CDR3 region has 13 residues. CDR3 sequence: CSVQDGKKGTQYF. CDR3 sequence (DNA): TGCAGTGTTCAGGACGGGAAGAAGGGGACCCAGTACTTC.

The V and J genes are TRBV6-2 or TRBV6-3 and TRBJ2-5; no definite D call. V was shortened by 2 bases and J by 4 bases, with 8 bases between the two germline ends. The CDR3 is made up of 13 amino acids. From germline, CDR1 is MNHEY and CDR2 SVGEGT. The DNA of the CDR3 is TGTGCCAGCAGTTACGGTGTGGGAGAGACCCAGTACTTC. It encodes CASSYGVGETQYF.

This chain connects TRBV29-1 to TRBJ2-2, with TRBD1 as a possible D gene (6 bases). CDR1 SQVTM and CDR2 ANQGSEA come from the germline V gene. CDR3 size: 16 residues. Trimming removed 1 base at V and 2 bases at J, with 14 bases between. The CDR3 loop reads CSVEAVQGRNTGELFF. CDR3 in DNA: TGCAGCGTTGAAGCTGTGCAGGGGAGAAACACCGGGGAGCTGTTTTTT.

The rearrangement links TRBV29-1 to TRBJ2-1; D is perhaps TRBD2 (6 bases). The germline V gene has CDR1 SQVTM and CDR2 ANQGSEA. Trimming stripped 0 bases from V and 1 base from J, with 10 bases between. This CDR3 comprises 15 residues. CDR3 in DNA: TGCAGCGTTGAAGATCGAGGAGGGTCCTACAATGAGCAGTTCTTC. Amino acids: CSVEDRGGSYNEQFF.

The V gene is TRBV4-1, the J gene TRBJ2-1; a weak D match, TRBD2 (5 bases). V shed 1 base and J shed 7 bases, with 17 bases lying between them. The CDR3 extends over 16 amino acids. Germline CDR1 MGHRA, CDR2 YSYEKL. CDR3 sequence: CASSQVAEADENEQFF. CDR3 DNA: TGCGCCAGCAGCCAAGTGGCGGAGGCGGATGAGAATGAGCAGTTCTTC.

Turning to this clonotype: Mismatch with germline at one junction end may stem from a read error. This chain joins TRBV20-1 and TRBJ2-7; TRBD2 matches 8 bases. CDR3 length equals 14 residues. CDR1 and CDR2 from the germline V gene are DFQATT and SNEGSKA (reference sequence). The chain's CDR3 is CSTRSGRGTYEQYF. CDR3 sequence (DNA): TGCAGTACTAGATCCGGGAGGGGCACTTACGAGCAGTACTTC.

The chain employs TRBV24-1 and TRBJ2-3; possibly TRBD1 for D (6 bases). The germline gives CDR1 KGHDR, CDR2 SFDVKD. The CDR3 has 14 amino acids. V lost 7 bases and J lost 14, with 24 bases in between. The CDR3 sequence: CATRKDREHRDAYF. DNA for the CDR3: TGTGCCACCAGGAAGGACAGAGAGCACAGAGACGCGTATTTT.

This clonotype came up once. Just one base apart from a much larger clone, this may be a read error. The gene calls are TRBV29-1 and TRBJ2-1, with 8 bases lining up with TRBD1. The J call is uncertain, as TRBJ2-7 better fits the DNA end. The CDR3 covers 12 residues. Germline V CDR1 and CDR2: SQVTM, ANQGSEA. The CDR3 bases are TGCAGCGTTCGACAGGGGTACAATGAGCAGTACTTC. Its translation: CSVRQGYNEQYF.

This sequence joins TRBV11-2 and TRBJ2-1; either TRBD1 or TRBD2 may fit D (7 bases each). The CDR3 sequence is 16 residues long. The germline V gene has CDR1 SGHAT and CDR2 FQNNGV. V dropped 3 bases and J dropped 5 bases, with 17 bases sitting between them. CDR3: CASSFRGGDRDNEQFF. The CDR3 DNA follows: TGTGCCAGCAGCTTTAGGGGGGGAGACAGGGACAATGAGCAGTTCTTC.

The chain links TRBV5-1 to TRBJ2-7, with 8 nucleotides matching TRBD2. The CDR3 sequence is 15 residues long. J lost 4 bases, V lost 3 bases, and 9 bases had no gene match. CDR1 is SGHRS and CDR2 is YFSETQ in the germline V gene. The CDR3 loop reads CASSWFGSGIYEQYF. In nucleotides, the CDR3 is TGCGCCAGCAGCTGGTTTGGTAGCGGGATTTACGAGCAGTACTTC. The variable domain in full, completed from reference TRBV5-1 and TRBJ2-7, reads KAGVTQTPRYLIKTRGQQVTLSCSPISGHRSVSWYQQTPGQGLQFLFEYFSETQRNKGNFPGRFSGRQFSNSRSEMNVSTLELGDSALYLCASSWFGSGIYEQYFGPGTRLTVT.